The clone carrying this T cell receptor beta chain was counted between two and nine times. Its antigen is not identified. This entry belongs to a study of T-cell memory formation after mild COVID-19. Study-wide points: Pre-infection memory showed some responding clones, and this suggested that cross-reactive memory joined.

The CDR3 loop spans 14 amino acids. The V end was cut by 2 bases, the J end by 0 bases, with 7 bases between. CDR1 is MNHEY, CDR2 SVGAGI, per germline. TCR alpha and TCR beta cDNA libraries carrying sample barcodes and UMIs came from 5'RACE with constant-segment primers. TCRdb re-called the 5' RACE reads with MiXCR, one entry per CDR3 protein. Of about 350,000 distinct CDR3 sequences listed, approximately 15% are singletons. This chain connects TRBV6-5 to TRBJ1-1; D ambiguous. The receptor was isolated from a man aged 18 to 29 who had mild COVID-19 (a few samples of this study predate the infection). Cell type and time point are not known. The material sequenced was PBMCs or a T cell subset sorted from them (not recorded which). As DNA, the CDR3 is TGTGCCAGCAGTTACGGGCTCTTGAACACTGAAGCTTTCTTT. As protein: CASSYGLLNTEAFF.